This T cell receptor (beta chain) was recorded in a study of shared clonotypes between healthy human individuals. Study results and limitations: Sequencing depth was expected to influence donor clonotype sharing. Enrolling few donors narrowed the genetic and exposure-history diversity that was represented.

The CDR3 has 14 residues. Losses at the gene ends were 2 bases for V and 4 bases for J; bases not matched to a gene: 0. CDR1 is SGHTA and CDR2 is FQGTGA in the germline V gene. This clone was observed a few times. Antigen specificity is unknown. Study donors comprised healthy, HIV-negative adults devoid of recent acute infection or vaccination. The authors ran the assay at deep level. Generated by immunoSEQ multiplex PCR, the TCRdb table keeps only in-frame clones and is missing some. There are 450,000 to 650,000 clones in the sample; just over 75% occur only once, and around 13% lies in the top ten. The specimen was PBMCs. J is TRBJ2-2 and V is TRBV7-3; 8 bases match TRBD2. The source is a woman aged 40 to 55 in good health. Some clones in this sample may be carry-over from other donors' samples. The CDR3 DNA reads TGTGCCAGCAGCTTAGGGACTAGCACCGGGGAGCTGTTTTTT. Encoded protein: CASSLGTSTGELFF.